The text below deals with one TCR beta chain. This sample was taken from a study of blood T cell repertoires in COVID-19. Study information: COVID-19 samples, acute and convalescent, were from the United States, Italy and Spain. Sources were T cells, B-cell-depleted T cells, or PBMCs; the material itself was cDNA or gDNA.

Original analysis: Cell counts per sample came from amplifying reference gene primers. Some clones are missing from TCRdb's copy, which holds only in-frame ones; the method was immunoSEQ multiplex PCR. Clone size and V and J calls were adopted from that table, with D and trimming inferred from the DNA. The sample consists of a few hundred thousand clones, approximately 82% of them appearing once. The germline CDR1 and CDR2 sequences are SNHLY and FYNNEI. V lost 6 bases and J lost 7, with 15 bases in between. The CDR3 sequence is 14 residues long. Sequencing was carried out using peripheral blood. The TCR comes from a man between 25 and 39 years old who had recovered from COVID-19. The genes are TRBV2 and TRBJ2-2; no reliable D call. The CDR3 loop is CASRARYSSGELFF. The CDR3 region has the DNA TGTGCCAGCAGGGCTCGTTACTCTAGCGGGGAGCTGTTTTTT.